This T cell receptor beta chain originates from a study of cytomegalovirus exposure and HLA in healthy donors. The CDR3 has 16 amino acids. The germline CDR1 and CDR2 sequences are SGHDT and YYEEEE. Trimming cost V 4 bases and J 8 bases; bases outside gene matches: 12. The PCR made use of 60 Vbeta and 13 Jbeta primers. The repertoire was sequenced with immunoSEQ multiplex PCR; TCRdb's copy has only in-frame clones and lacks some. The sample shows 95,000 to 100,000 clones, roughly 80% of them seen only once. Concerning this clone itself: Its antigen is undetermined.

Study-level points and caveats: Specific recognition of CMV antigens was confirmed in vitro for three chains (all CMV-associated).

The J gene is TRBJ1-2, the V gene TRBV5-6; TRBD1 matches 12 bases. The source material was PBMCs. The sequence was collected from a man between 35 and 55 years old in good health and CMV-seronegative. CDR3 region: CASSGAGQGASLGYTF. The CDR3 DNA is TGTGCCAGCAGCGGCGCGGGACAGGGGGCCTCCCTCGGCTACACCTTC.